The present T cell receptor beta chain was sequenced within a study of cytomegalovirus exposure and HLA in healthy donors. Germline CDR1 is SGDLS and CDR2 is YYNGEE. The ends lost 0 bases at V and 0 bases at J; junction bases unmatched: 3. This CDR3 contains 17 residues. Note on this clone: Its antigen is unknown.

PCR used 60 Vbeta primers and 13 Jbeta primers. Clones were read by immunoSEQ multiplex PCR, and TCRdb kept only the in-frame ones, dropping some. Of about 170,000 clones in the sample, roughly 80% were seen once. Whole-study findings and limits: According to a later analysis, most TCR beta chains associated with CMV appeared HLA-restricted. The investigators catalogued 150 to 200 TCR beta chains as cytomegalovirus-associated.

Sequenced input: PBMCs. This chain connects TRBV9 to TRBJ2-2; 9 nucleotides agree with TRBD2. The receptor's source is a male donor in good health and CMV-seronegative. CDR3 nucleotide sequence: TGTGCCAGCAGCGTAGCTAGCGGGGTATCGAACACCGGGGAGCTGTTTTTT. Translating gives CASSVASGVSNTGELFF.